The 26 T cell receptor beta chains reported below all come from one sample, sequenced in a study of identical twins. Using its own MiXCR run on the 5' RACE reads, TCRdb lists one record per CDR3 protein. The sample has 450,000 or so distinct CDR3 sequences, around 24% seen once. This sample also belongs to another study, concerning T cells expressing NK-cell markers.

The sample comprised CD4+ T cells sorted from blood. Every receptor here comes from a woman aged 18-29 years in good health.

The chain uses TRBV10-3 and TRBJ2-7; D call uncertain. Germline values: CDR1 ENHRY, CDR2 SYGVKD. The CDR3 sequence is 13 residues long. Trimming removed 4 bases at V and 0 bases at J, with 7 bases between. The chain's CDR3 is CAISGLLSYEQYF. The CDR3 DNA reads as TGTGCCATCAGTGGACTGCTCTCCTACGAGCAGTACTTC.

This clonotype was detected only a few times. The V gene is TRBV7-9, the J gene TRBJ2-5; D is ambiguous. Trimming took off 3 bases at V and 2 bases at J, with 10 bases between the two ends. Germline V gene sequence: CDR1 SEHNR, CDR2 FQNEAQ (reference sequence). CDR3 length: 14 residues. The CDR3 spells CASSLRSFQETQYF. In nucleotides, the CDR3 is TGTGCCAGCAGCTTGAGGTCCTTTCAAGAGACCCAGTACTTC.

This clonotype came up a few times. The V gene is TRBV25-1, the J gene TRBJ2-7, with D possibly matching TRBD2 (6 bases). Deletions cut 7 bases from V and 2 bases from J, with 15 bases between. Germline CDR1 and CDR2: MGHDK and SYGVNS. The CDR3 covers 14 residues. The CDR3 region has the DNA TGTGCCAGCATTGGTAGGAGGGCCCCCTACGAGCAGTACTTC. Amino acid sequence: CASIGRRAPYEQYF.

At least ten counts were recorded for this clonotype. The J gene is TRBJ2-6, the V gene TRBV5-1; D remains ambiguous. The V gene lost 0 bases and the J gene lost 1 base, with 2 bases spanning the gap. The CDR3 is made up of 14 amino acids. Looked up from germline, CDR1 is SGHRS and CDR2 is YFSETQ. CDR3 region: CASSLGSGANVLTF. The CDR3 DNA sequence: TGCGCCAGCAGCTTGGGGTCTGGGGCCAACGTCCTGACTTTC. The full variable domain, with the rest looked up from reference TRBV5-1 and TRBJ2-6, is KAGVTQTPRYLIKTRGQQVTLSCSPISGHRSVSWYQQTPGQGLQFLFEYFSETQRNKGNFPGRFSGRQFSNSRSEMNVSTLELGDSALYLCASSLGSGANVLTFGAGSRLTVL.

The chain has TRBV18 and TRBJ2-2, with D perhaps TRBD2 (6 bases). CDR1 KGHSH and CDR2 LQKENI come from the germline V gene. The CDR3 extends over 17 amino acids. V gave up 3 bases and J gave up 5 bases, with 19 bases separating them. The DNA for the CDR3 is TGTGCCAGCTCACCTCTTCTTTTCCCGGAGGGGACCGGGGAGCTGTTTTTT. Amino acid sequence: CASSPLLFPEGTGELFF.

This clonotype was counted a few times. CDR3: CASSQAGTSAHEQFF. The CDR3 DNA follows: TGTGCCAGCAGCCAAGCCGGGACTAGCGCACATGAGCAGTTCTTC. This chain joins TRBV9 and TRBJ2-1; TRBD2 matches at 10 bases. From germline, CDR1 is SGDLS and CDR2 YYNGEE. This CDR3 comprises 15 residues. Losses at the gene ends were 4 bases for V and 8 bases for J; bases not matched to a gene: 9. Drawing the rest from reference TRBV9 and TRBJ2-1, the complete variable domain is DSGVTQTPKHLITATGQRVTLRCSPRSGDLSVYWYQQSLDQGLQFLIQYYNGEERAKGNILERFSAQQFPDLHSELNLSSLELGDSALYFCASSQAGTSAHEQFFGPGTRLTVL.

The CDR3 loop reads CASSSQRAYTGELFF. Here the CDR3 DNA reads TGTGCCAGCAGCTCCCAGCGGGCCTACACCGGGGAGCTGTTTTTT. The genes are TRBV11-2 and TRBJ2-2; weak D call: TRBD2 (6 bases). The CDR3 runs to 15 residues. The ends were cut back, 4 bases at V and 3 bases at J, with 12 bases in the middle. Germline V CDR1 and CDR2: SGHAT, FQNNGV.

This clonotype has just one count. The rearrangement uses TRBV29-1 and TRBJ1-1; a weak D match, TRBD1 (5 bases). This CDR3 has 13 residues. The germline V gene has CDR1 SQVTM and CDR2 ANQGSEA. CDR3 amino acids: CSGGEGSWSEAFF. Here the CDR3 DNA reads TGCAGTGGAGGGGAAGGATCCTGGTCCGAAGCTTTCTTT.

This chain connects TRBV11-3 to TRBJ2-1; D is possibly TRBD2 (7 bases). This CDR3 region has 15 residues. Germline values: CDR1 SGHNT, CDR2 YENEEA. Trimming removed 5 bases at V and 5 bases at J, with 16 bases between. The CDR3 coding sequence is TGTGCCAGCAGCAACGGGGGGCCATTGAACAATGAGCAGTTCTTC. Its translation is CASSNGGPLNNEQFF.

Only a few counts were recorded for this clonotype. This chain joins TRBV5-6 and TRBJ1-5, with D perhaps matching TRBD1 (5 bases). The V gene's germline CDR1 is SGHDT and CDR2 YYEEEE. The ends were cut back, 2 bases at V and 5 bases at J, with 11 bases in the middle. The CDR3 spans 14 residues. CDR3 region: CASSFGGLDQPQHF. The CDR3 DNA follows: TGTGCCAGCAGCTTTGGGGGGTTAGATCAGCCCCAGCATTTT.

V gene TRBV5-5 combines with J gene TRBJ1-5; D remains unclear. Trimming shortened V by 4 bases and J by 6 bases, and 14 bases separated the two germline ends. The CDR3 length is 14 residues. Germline V gene sequence: CDR1 SGHKS, CDR2 YYEKEE (reference sequence). CDR3: CASSPREGSQPQHF. CDR3 DNA: TGTGCCAGCAGCCCTAGGGAGGGTAGTCAGCCCCAGCATTTT.

This clonotype was found a few times. V gene TRBV7-9 combines with J gene TRBJ2-3; D uncertain. Trimming stripped 11 bases from V and 1 base from J, with 1 base between. Germline V gene sequence: CDR1 SEHNR, CDR2 FQNEAQ (reference sequence). The CDR3 is 9 amino acids. The CDR3, as DNA: TGTGCCTGCACAGATACGCAGTATTTT. Translating gives CACTDTQYF.

J is TRBJ2-3 and V is TRBV5-6, with D unresolved. CDR1 SGHDT and CDR2 YYEEEE come from the germline V gene. The CDR3 is 15 amino acids. V lost 0 bases and J 0 bases, leaving 8 bases between the germline ends. CDR3 in amino acids: CASSLAPTSTDTQYF. The DNA for the CDR3 is TGTGCCAGCAGCTTGGCCCCAACTAGCACAGATACGCAGTATTTT.

The chain couples TRBV6-5 to TRBJ2-2; the D is unclear. Germline V gives CDR1 MNHEY, CDR2 SVGAGI. This CDR3 region has 15 residues. With 4 bases removed from V and 0 bases from J, the gap between germline ends came to 9 bases. The CDR3 coding sequence is TGTGCCAGCAGTTGGGGAAGAACGAACACCGGGGAGCTGTTTTTT. Translation: CASSWGRTNTGELFF.

The rearrangement joins TRBV7-9 to TRBJ2-5, with D unresolved. CDR3 length: 10 residues. V shed 6 bases and J shed 10 bases, with 9 bases lying between them. The germline V gene encodes CDR1 SEHNR and CDR2 FQNEAQ (reference sequence). The CDR3 reads CASSGLDQYF. The CDR3 nucleotides are TGTGCCAGCAGTGGTCTGGACCAGTACTTC.

This clonotype was seen only a few times. This rearrangement joins TRBV6-5 to TRBJ1-1; D uncertain. V was pared by 4 bases and J by 1 base, with 10 bases between. Germline V lookup: CDR1 MNHEY, CDR2 SVGAGI. The CDR3 contains 14 residues. CDR3 sequence (DNA): TGTGCCAGCAGTTTCTTAGGGTCGAACACTGAAGCTTTCTTT. This translates into CASSFLGSNTEAFF.

This clonotype was seen more than once but under ten times. The chain is built from TRBV9 and TRBJ1-2; TRBD1 matches 8 bases. The V segment lost 3 bases and the J segment 5 bases; nucleotides outside the gene matches: 9. This CDR3 contains 15 residues. Per germline, CDR1 SGDLS and CDR2 YYNGEE. The CDR3 nucleotides read TGTGCCAGCAGCGCTACGTCCAGGACAGGGTATGGCTACACCTTC. Protein sequence: CASSATSRTGYGYTF.

The gene calls are TRBV7-2 and TRBJ2-3; D gene unclear. V lost 2 bases to trimming and J lost 8 bases, with 8 bases between them. Germline V gives CDR1 SGHTA, CDR2 FQGNSA. CDR3 size: 12 residues. Here the CDR3 DNA reads TGTGCCAGCAGCTTACGGGTCGGTACGCAGTATTTT. Amino acids: CASSLRVGTQYF.

The chain employs TRBV28 and TRBJ2-7, with TRBD1 identical over 8 bases. Germline V CDR1 and CDR2: MDHEN, SYDVKM. CDR3 length: 16 residues. The trim removed 6 bases at V and 6 bases at J, leaving 16 bases unmatched. CDR3 sequence (DNA): TGTGCCAGCAGCCAGCCCGGACAGGGTAGATTTGCCGAGCAGTACTTC. It is translated as CASSQPGQGRFAEQYF.

The CDR3: CASSAYGISSYNEQFF. The DNA of the CDR3 is TGCGCCAGCAGCGCGTACGGGATTAGCTCCTACAATGAGCAGTTCTTC. J is TRBJ2-1 and V is TRBV5-1; a possible D gene is TRBD2 (5 bases). The V end was cut by 4 bases, the J end by 0 bases, with 14 bases between. Germline V gene data show CDR1 as SGHRS and CDR2 as YFSETQ. This CDR3 has 16 residues. Using reference TRBV5-1 and TRBJ2-1 for the parts outside the CDR3, the full variable domain is KAGVTQTPRYLIKTRGQQVTLSCSPISGHRSVSWYQQTPGQGLQFLFEYFSETQRNKGNFPGRFSGRQFSNSRSEMNVSTLELGDSALYLCASSAYGISSYNEQFFGPGTRLTVL.

This chain connects TRBV2 to TRBJ2-7; unclear D gene. The V gene's germline CDR1 is SNHLY and CDR2 FYNNEI. This CDR3 is 12 amino acids long. The germline V and J ends were trimmed by 7 bases and 4 bases, with 11 bases remaining between them. The DNA for the CDR3 is TGTGCCAGCAAGGCGGAAGGATACGAGCAGTACTTC. Translation gives CASKAEGYEQYF.

This clonotype came up many times. The chain combines TRBV5-1 with TRBJ1-1; D not certain. The V end was cut by 6 bases, the J end by 0 bases, with 12 bases between. The CDR3 length is 14 residues. In germline, CDR1 is SGHRS, CDR2 YFSETQ. CDR3 sequence reads: CASTGQVMNTEAFF. CDR3 nucleotide sequence: TGCGCCAGCACCGGCCAGGTAATGAACACTGAAGCTTTCTTT.

This clonotype was recorded a few times. This chain connects TRBV28 to TRBJ2-7; no clear D gene. The CDR3 contains 12 residues. The V end lost 6 bases, the J end lost 2 bases, and 8 bases lay between the germline ends. The V gene's germline CDR1 is MDHEN and CDR2 SYDVKM. Written as DNA, the CDR3 is TGTGCCAGCAGCCTACAGCCCTACGAGCAGTACTTC. Its translation is CASSLQPYEQYF.

The chain links TRBV12-3 or TRBV12-4 to TRBJ1-2; 10 nucleotides match TRBD1. The CDR3 runs to 16 residues. The junction had 16 bases not matched to a gene; V was cut back by 7 bases and J by 8 bases. In DNA, the CDR3 is TGTGCCAGCACCCCTGCCGCCAGGACAGGGGGGGAAGGCTACACCTTC. Its translation: CASTPAARTGGEGYTF.

V usage is TRBV12-3 or TRBV12-4 and J usage is TRBJ2-1; unclear D gene. The ends were cut back, 5 bases at V and 7 bases at J, with 12 bases in the middle. The CDR3 is 13 amino acids. The DNA of the CDR3 is TGTGCCAGCAGTCTTCTTTTCATGAATGAGCAGTTCTTC. This encodes CASSLLFMNEQFF.

The sample holds a few counts of this clonotype. The chain carries TRBV14 and TRBJ1-4, with TRBD1 matching over 10 bases. Germline trimming cut 4 bases from V and 8 bases from J; bases unmatched to any gene: 7. The CDR3 length is 15 residues. Germline lookup yields CDR1 SGHDN and CDR2 FVKESK. The CDR3 DNA reads as TGTGCCAGCAGCCCACGACAGGGGGCCACCGAAAAACTGTTTTTT. It yields the protein CASSPRQGATEKLFF.